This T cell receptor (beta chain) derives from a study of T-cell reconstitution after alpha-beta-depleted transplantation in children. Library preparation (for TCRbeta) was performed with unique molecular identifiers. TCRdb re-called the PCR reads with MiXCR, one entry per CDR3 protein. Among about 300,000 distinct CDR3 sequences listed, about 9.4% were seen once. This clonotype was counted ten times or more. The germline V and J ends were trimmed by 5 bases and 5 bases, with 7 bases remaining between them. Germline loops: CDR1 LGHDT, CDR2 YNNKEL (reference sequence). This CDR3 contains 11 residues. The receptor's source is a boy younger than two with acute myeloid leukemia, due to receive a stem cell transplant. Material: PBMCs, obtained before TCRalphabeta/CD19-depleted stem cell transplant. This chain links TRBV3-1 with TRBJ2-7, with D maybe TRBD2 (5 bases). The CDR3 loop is CASSGLDEQYF. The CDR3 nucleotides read TGTGCCAGCAGCGGACTTGACGAGCAGTACTTC.